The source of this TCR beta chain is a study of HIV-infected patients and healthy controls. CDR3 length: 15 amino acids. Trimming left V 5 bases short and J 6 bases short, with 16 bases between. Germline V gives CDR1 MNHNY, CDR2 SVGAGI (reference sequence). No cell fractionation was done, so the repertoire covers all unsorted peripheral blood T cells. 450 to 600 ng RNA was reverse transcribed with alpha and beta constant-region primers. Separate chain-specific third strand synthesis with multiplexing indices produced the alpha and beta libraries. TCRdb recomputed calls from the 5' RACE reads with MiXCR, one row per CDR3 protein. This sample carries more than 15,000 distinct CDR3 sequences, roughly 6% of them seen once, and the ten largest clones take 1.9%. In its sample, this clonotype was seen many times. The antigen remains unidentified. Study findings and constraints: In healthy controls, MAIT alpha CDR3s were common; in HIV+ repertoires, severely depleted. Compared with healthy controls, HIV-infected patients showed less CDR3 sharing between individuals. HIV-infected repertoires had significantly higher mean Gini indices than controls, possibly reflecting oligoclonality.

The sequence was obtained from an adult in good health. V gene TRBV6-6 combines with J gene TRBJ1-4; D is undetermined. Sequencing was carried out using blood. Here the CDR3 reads CASSSSGEGDEKLFF. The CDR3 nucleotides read TGTGCCAGCAGTAGTTCAGGAGAAGGTGATGAAAAACTGTTTTTT.